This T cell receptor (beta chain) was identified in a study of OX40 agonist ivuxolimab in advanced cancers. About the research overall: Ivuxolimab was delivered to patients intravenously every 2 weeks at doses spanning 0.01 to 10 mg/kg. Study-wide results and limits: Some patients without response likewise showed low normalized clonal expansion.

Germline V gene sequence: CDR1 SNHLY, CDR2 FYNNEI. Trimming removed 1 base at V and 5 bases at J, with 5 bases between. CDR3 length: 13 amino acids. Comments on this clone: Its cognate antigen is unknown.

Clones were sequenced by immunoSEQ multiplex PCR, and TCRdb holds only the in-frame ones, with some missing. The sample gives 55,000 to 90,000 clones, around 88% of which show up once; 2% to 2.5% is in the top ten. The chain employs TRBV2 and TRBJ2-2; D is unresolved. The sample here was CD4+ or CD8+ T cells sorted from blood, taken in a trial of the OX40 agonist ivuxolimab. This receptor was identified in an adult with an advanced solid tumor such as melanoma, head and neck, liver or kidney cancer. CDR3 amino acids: CASSEGPTGELFF. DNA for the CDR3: TGTGCCAGCAGTGAAGGTCCTACCGGGGAGCTGTTTTTT.